The rows below give T cell receptor beta chains drawn from one sample of a study of CD8 T cells in Susac syndrome. MiXCR was run by TCRdb on the immunoSEQ multiplex PCR reads, yielding one entry per CDR3 protein. The data contain over 95,000 distinct CDR3 sequences, roughly 91% of them singletons. The sample consisted of CD4+ T cells from PBMCs. These receptors were obtained from a human donor in good health. Both conserved end residues are part of each CDR3. D genes are given only for firm matches. Where a row states a size, it is once, few, many or the class of an expanded clone; other rows omit it.

v_gene	abundance	d_gene	j_gene	CDR3nt	CDR3aa
TRBV5-6	.	TRBD2	TRBJ2-2	TGTGCCAGCAGCCGACCCTTGACGGCGGGGGGCCCAGATCCTATAGGGGAGCTGTTTTTT	CASSRPLTAGGPDPIGELFF
TRBV18	.	TRBD1	TRBJ1-1	TGTGCCAGCTCACCGGGACAGGGGAGAGGAAACACTGAAGCTTTCTTT	CASSPGQGRGNTEAFF
TRBV7-2	.	.	TRBJ1-5	TGTGCCAGCAGCTTAGGAGGGTTGGGGCGACAGCCCCAGCATTTT	CASSLGGLGRQPQHF
TRBV27	.	.	TRBJ2-5	TGTGCCAGCAGTTTCGCCGGGTTCCAAGAGACCCAGTACTTC	CASSFAGFQETQYF
TRBV9	.	.	TRBJ2-1	TGTGCCAGCAGCACGAGACAAGGGGCCTACAATGAGCAGTTCTTC	CASSTRQGAYNEQFF
TRBV6-5	.	.	TRBJ2-1	TGTGCCAGCAGTTACTCGAACTTAATCCGGGGGCCTTACAATGAGCAGTTCTTC	CASSYSNLIRGPYNEQFF
TRBV7-9	once	.	TRBJ1-1	TGTGCCAGCAGACTTATCGTTGGCACTGAAGCTTTCTTT	CASRLIVGTEAFF
TRBV9	.	TRBD1	TRBJ2-1	TGTGCCAGCAGCGGAGACAGGGACCCCAATGAGCAGTTCTTC	CASSGDRDPNEQFF
TRBV7-8	.	TRBD1	TRBJ1-1	TGTGCCAGCAGCTCAGGGGGACAGGGGATGAACACTGAAGCTTTCTTT	CASSSGGQGMNTEAFF
TRBV7-2	.	TRBD2	TRBJ2-7	TGTGCCAGCAGCGAGGGACTAGCGGTTCGAAGGCAGTACTTC	CASSEGLAVRRQYF
TRBV5-5	.	.	TRBJ2-7	TGTGCCAGCAGCGCAGGACACGTTTACGAGCAGTACTTC	CASSAGHVYEQYF
TRBV7-9	.	.	TRBJ2-6	TGTGCCAGCAGCTTAGGAGGGATTGGGGCCAACGTCCTGACTTTC	CASSLGGIGANVLTF
TRBV29-1	.	TRBD2	TRBJ2-7	TGCAGCGTCGGGAGGACTGGCGAGCAGTACTTC	CSVGRTGEQYF
TRBV7-3	.	TRBD2	TRBJ2-1	TGTGCCAGCAGCTTACAGCGGGGGGCCTACAATGAGCAGTTCTTC	CASSLQRGAYNEQFF
TRBV30	.	.	TRBJ1-3	TGTGCCTGGGTCACCCCTGGAAACACCATATATTTT	CAWVTPGNTIYF
TRBV6-2/TRBV6-3	.	.	TRBJ1-1	TGTGCCAGCACCGCTTACATGAACACTGAAGCTTTCTTT	CASTAYMNTEAFF
TRBV30	.	.	TRBJ2-7	TGTGCCTGGAGTCCGGTCCCCTACGAGCAGTACTTC	CAWSPVPYEQYF
TRBV9	.	TRBD1	TRBJ2-7	TGTGCCAGCAGCCAGGGACAGGGGGGGTTCTACGAGCAGTACTTC	CASSQGQGGFYEQYF
TRBV9	.	TRBD1	TRBJ1-3	TGTGCCAGCAGCGTGCTACTCCAACCGGGACAGGGCTCTGGAAACACCATATATTTT	CASSVLLQPGQGSGNTIYF
TRBV19	.	TRBD1	TRBJ2-4	TGTGCCAGTAGTACGACAGGGGACCCAAACATTCAGTACTTC	CASSTTGDPNIQYF
TRBV11-1	.	TRBD2	TRBJ2-3	TGTGCCAGCAGCATGCGACTAGCGGCTAGCACAGATACGCAGTATTTT	CASSMRLAASTDTQYF
TRBV11-2	once	TRBD2	TRBJ2-5	TGTGCCAGCAGCCCAGGGACTAGCGGGGGGGATTCACAAGAGACCCAGTACTTC	CASSPGTSGGDSQETQYF
TRBV5-1	.	TRBD1	TRBJ2-2	TGCGCCAGCAGAGATGACAGGGCCCTGAACACCGGGGAGCTGTTTTTT	CASRDDRALNTGELFF
TRBV12-5	.	TRBD1	TRBJ2-3	TGTGCTAGTGATCAGGGGGCCACAGATACGCAGTATTTT	CASDQGATDTQYF
TRBV27	.	.	TRBJ2-6	TGTGCCAGCAGTACCGGCAGGCACTCCTCTGGGGCCAACGTCCTGACTTTC	CASSTGRHSSGANVLTF
TRBV5-1	.	.	TRBJ1-2	TGCGCCAGCAGCCCGACTCCAGGAGTAGCTAACTATGGCTACACCTTC	CASSPTPGVANYGYTF
TRBV6-6	.	.	TRBJ2-7	TGTGCCAGCAGAAGTAGGCCGACATACGAGCAGTACTTC	CASRSRPTYEQYF
TRBV7-2	.	TRBD2	TRBJ2-7	TGTGCCAGCAGTATACTAGCGGCTCCCGGGGTAGAGCAGTACTTC	CASSILAAPGVEQYF
TRBV5-1	few	TRBD2	TRBJ2-1	TGCGCCAGCAGCGATACTAGCGGGGTCTACAATGAGCAGTTCTTC	CASSDTSGVYNEQFF
TRBV29-1	.	.	TRBJ2-5	TGCAGCGCCGCAAGCACGGAGACCCAGTACTTC	CSAASTETQYF
TRBV15	.	.	TRBJ2-7	TGTGCCACCAGCAGAGGGGCCGGGCGGTACGAGCAGTACTTC	CATSRGAGRYEQYF
TRBV19	.	TRBD1	TRBJ1-4	TGTGCCAGTAGGGACAGGCCGATCCCCGATGAAAAACTGTTTTTT	CASRDRPIPDEKLFF
TRBV10-3	.	TRBD1	TRBJ1-2	TGTGCCATCAGTGGGACAGGGGACTATGGCTACACCTTC	CAISGTGDYGYTF
TRBV20-1	.	TRBD1	TRBJ1-3	TGCAGTGCTAGAGGCATTACAGCACAGGGGCTTGGAAACACCATATATTTT	CSARGITAQGLGNTIYF
TRBV6-2/TRBV6-3	.	.	TRBJ2-6	TGTGCCAGCAGTCACGGCGGGGCTGGGGCCAACGTCCTGACTTTC	CASSHGGAGANVLTF
TRBV7-3	once	TRBD1	TRBJ2-1	TGTGCCAGCAGCCATGGGACAGGGAGCAATGAGCAGTTCTTC	CASSHGTGSNEQFF
TRBV4-1	.	.	TRBJ2-1	TGCGCCAGCAGCCAAGTCTCGAGCTCCTACAATGAGCAGTTCTTC	CASSQVSSSYNEQFF
TRBV12-5	.	.	TRBJ1-4	TGTGCTAGTGGTCCAGGGGCCGACGAAAAACTGTTTTTT	CASGPGADEKLFF
TRBV7-9	.	.	TRBJ1-2	TGTGCCAGCAGCTTATCGTCAGGATACTATGGCTACACCTTC	CASSLSSGYYGYTF
TRBV5-1	.	TRBD2	TRBJ2-1	TGCGCCAGCAGCTTTCTAGCGGGATACGATGAGCAGTTCTTC	CASSFLAGYDEQFF
TRBV5-1	.	.	TRBJ2-1	TGCGCCAGCAGCTTGGGGGATTCGGTTGGAAATGAGCAGTTCTTC	CASSLGDSVGNEQFF
TRBV20-1	.	TRBD2	TRBJ2-5	TGCAGTGCTACTCCTCTTAGCGGGGAGGACGAGACCCAGTACTTC	CSATPLSGEDETQYF
TRBV27	.	TRBD2	TRBJ2-1	TGTGCCAGCAGTTTCGCCTTACTAGCGGAGGGGGGCCCGAATGAGCAGTTCTTC	CASSFALLAEGGPNEQFF
TRBV19	.	TRBD2	TRBJ2-3	TGTGCCAGTGACCAGGCGGGGGGCCGGAGGACGCAGTATTTT	CASDQAGGRRTQYF
TRBV7-3	.	TRBD2	TRBJ2-2	TGTGCCAGCAGCCCGTTCCTAGCGGGAGGGTCCAACGGGGAGCTGTTTTTT	CASSPFLAGGSNGELFF
TRBV20-1	.	.	TRBJ2-7	TGCAGTGCTAGAGTTCACAAAACCTACGAGCAGTACTTC	CSARVHKTYEQYF
TRBV6-5	once	TRBD1	TRBJ1-1	TGTGCCAGCAGCCGAGGGGGCTTGAACACTGAAGCTTTCTTT	CASSRGGLNTEAFF
TRBV7-3	few	TRBD1	TRBJ2-7	TGTGCCAGCAGCTTAAGGGGACAGTCCTACGAGCAGTACTTC	CASSLRGQSYEQYF
TRBV7-9	.	.	TRBJ2-5	TGTGCCAGCAGCTTAAGGCAAGACTACCTGCAAGAGACCCAGTACTTC	CASSLRQDYLQETQYF
TRBV2	.	.	TRBJ2-5	TGTGCCAGCAGTGAAGAGCTACCGGGACGTAAAGAGACCCAGTACTTC	CASSEELPGRKETQYF
TRBV7-2	once	.	TRBJ2-4	TGTGCCAGCAGCTTAGCGGGACCCTTTATAAGGGACGTTGAAAACATTCAGTACTTC	CASSLAGPFIRDVENIQYF